The source of this TCR beta chain is a study of T-cell reconstitution after alpha-beta-depleted transplantation in children. For TCRbeta, the library was prepared with unique molecular identifiers. TCRdb re-called the PCR reads with MiXCR, one entry per CDR3 protein. The sample lists approximately 32,000 distinct CDR3 sequences, under 7.5% occurring once. Study-wide results and limits: Surviving recipient T cells and intrathymic progenitors accounted for some patients' high TCRbeta diversity at day 60. At around two months after transplant, the alpha-beta T cells were reportedly derived from several hundred expanded clones that came from non-depleted graft cells. The main origin of T-cell counts and diversity one year after transplant was newly produced T cells.

This clonotype was detected ten times or more. No antigen is known for it. The source material was peripheral blood, sampled 60 days after TCRalphabeta/CD19-depleted stem cell transplant. The receptor was derived from a child younger than two who had a stem cell transplant for acute myeloid leukemia, so the T cells may come from the graft donor.

CDR3 sequence (DNA): TGTGCCATCAGTGAGCCAGGGCGGAATGAAAAACTGTTTTTT. Translating it yields CAISEPGRNEKLFF. The gene calls are TRBV10-3 and TRBJ1-4; weak D call: TRBD1 (5 bases). V was clipped by 2 bases and J by 5 bases, with 9 bases between them. The CDR3 has 14 amino acids. From germline, CDR1 is ENHRY and CDR2 SYGVKD.